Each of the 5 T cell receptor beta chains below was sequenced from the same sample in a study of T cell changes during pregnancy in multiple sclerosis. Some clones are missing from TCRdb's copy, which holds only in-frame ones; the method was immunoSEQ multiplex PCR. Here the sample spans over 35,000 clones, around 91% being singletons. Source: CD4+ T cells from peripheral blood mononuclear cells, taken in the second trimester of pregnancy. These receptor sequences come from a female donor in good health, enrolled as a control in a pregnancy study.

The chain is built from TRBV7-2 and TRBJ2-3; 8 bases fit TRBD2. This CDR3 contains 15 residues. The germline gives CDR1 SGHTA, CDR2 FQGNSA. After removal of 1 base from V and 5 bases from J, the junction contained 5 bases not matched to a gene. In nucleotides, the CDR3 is TGTGCCAGCAGCTTAGGTAGTAGCGGGATAGATACGCAGTATTTT. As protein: CASSLGSSGIDTQYF.

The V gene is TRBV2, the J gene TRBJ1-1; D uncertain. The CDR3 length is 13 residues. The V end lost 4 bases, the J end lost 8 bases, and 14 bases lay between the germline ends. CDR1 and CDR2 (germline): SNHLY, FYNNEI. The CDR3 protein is CASSAVGLSEAFF. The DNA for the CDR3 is TGTGCCAGCAGTGCCGTTGGGCTGTCAGAAGCTTTCTTT.

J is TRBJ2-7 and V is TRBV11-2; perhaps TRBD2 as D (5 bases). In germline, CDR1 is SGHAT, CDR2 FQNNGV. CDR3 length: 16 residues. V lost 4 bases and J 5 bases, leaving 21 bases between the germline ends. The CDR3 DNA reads TGTGCCAGCAGCTACCACACATTTGTCCCCGGGGACGAGCAGTACTTC. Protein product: CASSYHTFVPGDEQYF.

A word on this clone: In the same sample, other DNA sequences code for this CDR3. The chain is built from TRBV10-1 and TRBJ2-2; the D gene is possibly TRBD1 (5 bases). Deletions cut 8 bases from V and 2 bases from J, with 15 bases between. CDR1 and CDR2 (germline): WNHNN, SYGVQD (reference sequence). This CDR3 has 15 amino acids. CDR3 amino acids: CASLRGQRNTGELFF. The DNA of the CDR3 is TGCGCCAGCCTTCGAGGACAACGTAACACCGGGGAGCTGTTTTTT.

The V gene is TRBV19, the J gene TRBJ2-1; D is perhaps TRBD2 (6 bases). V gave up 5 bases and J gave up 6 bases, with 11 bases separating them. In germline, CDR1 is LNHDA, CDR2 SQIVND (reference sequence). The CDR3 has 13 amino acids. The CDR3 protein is CASSPGTRNEQFF. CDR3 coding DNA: TGTGCCAGTAGTCCCGGGACTCGCAATGAGCAGTTCTTC.